The 10 T cell receptor beta chains presented below share a single source sample, sequenced in a study of T cell responses to AZD1222 COVID-19 vaccine. Generated by immunoSEQ multiplex PCR, the TCRdb table keeps only in-frame clones and is missing some. Of about 120,000 clones detected, 81% appear once; the ten largest clones hold 4% to 5%. The sample was peripheral blood, taken on day 0 of AZD1222 vaccination. Every receptor here comes from an adult in good health.

The CDR3 here is CASRYGIGQASNQPQHF. The CDR3 DNA follows: TGTGCCAGCAGGTATGGAATTGGACAGGCGAGCAATCAGCCCCAGCATTTT. The J gene is TRBJ1-5, the V gene TRBV28; TRBD1 matches 7 bases. The CDR3 extends over 17 amino acids. Germline V gives CDR1 MDHEN, CDR2 SYDVKM. J was trimmed by 1 base and V by 6 bases; bases with no gene match: 12. The whole variable domain, remainder taken from reference TRBV28 and TRBJ1-5, is DVKVTQSSRYLVKRTGEKVFLECVQDMDHENMFWYRQDPGLGLRLIYFSYDVKMKEKGDIPEGYSVSREKKERFSLILESASTNQTSMYLCASRYGIGQASNQPQHFGDGTRLSIL.

The chain combines TRBV5-1 with TRBJ2-3; 15 bases map to TRBD2. The germline gives CDR1 SGHRS, CDR2 YFSETQ. V lost 4 bases to trimming and J lost 5 bases; unmatched junction nucleotides: 11. CDR3 length: 18 residues. CDR3 in DNA: TGCGCCAGCAGCACGGGACTAGCGGGAGGTACATTCTTAGATACGCAGTATTTT. It codes for CASSTGLAGGTFLDTQYF.

This chain joins TRBV11-2 and TRBJ1-5; D not resolved. Looked up from germline, CDR1 is SGHAT and CDR2 is FQNNGV. V was clipped by 2 bases and J by 0 bases, with 8 bases between them. The CDR3 is 15 amino acids. The CDR3 here is CASSLTSYSNQPQHF. CDR3 nucleotides: TGTGCCAGCAGCTTAACCTCTTATAGCAATCAGCCCCAGCATTTT.

The V and J genes are TRBV19 and TRBJ1-5; perhaps TRBD1 as D (5 bases). Trimming removed 7 bases from V and 1 base from J, with 20 bases in between. This CDR3 region has 17 residues. Germline loops: CDR1 LNHDA, CDR2 SQIVND (reference sequence). The CDR3 loop reads CASTYSSQGGSNQPQHF. CDR3 coding DNA: TGTGCCAGTACCTACTCCTCCCAGGGAGGAAGCAATCAGCCCCAGCATTTT.

This clone has just a few counts. The V and J genes are TRBV6-6 and TRBJ2-7; TRBD1 agrees at 9 bases. This CDR3 has 14 residues. V shed 8 bases, J shed 9 bases, and the junction held 14 bases outside the gene matches. CDR1 and CDR2 from the germline V gene are MNHNY and SVGAGI (reference sequence). CDR3 region: CASALRTGAGMQYF. CDR3 nucleotides: TGTGCCAGCGCCCTCCGGACAGGGGCAGGGATGCAGTACTTC.

The rearrangement links TRBV18 to TRBJ1-5, with a weak D call TRBD1 (6 bases). V lost 6 bases, J lost 4 bases, and 10 bases lay in between. This CDR3 spans 13 amino acids. CDR1 is KGHSH and CDR2 is LQKENI in the germline V gene. CDR3 sequence: CASSTGQNQPQHF. The CDR3 DNA sequence: TGTGCCAGCTCGACAGGCCAAAATCAGCCCCAGCATTTT.

The chain combines TRBV5-5 with TRBJ1-1, with D possibly TRBD1 on 5 matching bases. V was clipped by 0 bases and J by 1 base, with 10 bases between them. The germline V gene encodes CDR1 SGHKS and CDR2 YYEKEE (reference sequence). This CDR3 has 15 amino acids. This chain's CDR3 is CASSLDRRGNTEAFF. In DNA, the CDR3 is TGTGCCAGCAGCTTGGACAGGAGGGGGAACACTGAAGCTTTCTTT.

This chain connects TRBV6-5 to TRBJ1-6; D is unresolved. Trimming took 3 bases from V and 7 from J, leaving 13 bases between them. CDR3 length: 15 residues. Per germline, CDR1 MNHEY and CDR2 SVGAGI. The CDR3: CASSYGLRSNSPLHF. CDR3 coding DNA: TGTGCCAGCAGTTATGGGCTGCGTTCGAATTCACCCCTCCACTTT.

V is TRBV29-1 and J is TRBJ1-1; D remains ambiguous. Germline assignment: CDR1 SQVTM and CDR2 ANQGSEA. V dropped 7 bases and J dropped 7 bases, with 10 bases sitting between them. The CDR3 extends over 10 amino acids. CDR3 sequence: CSAKDGEAFF. The CDR3 DNA is TGCAGCGCTAAAGACGGTGAAGCTTTCTTT. Full variable domain (missing parts from reference TRBV29-1 and TRBJ1-1): SAVISQKPSRDICQRGTSLTIQCQVDSQVTMMFWYRQQPGQSLTLIATANQGSEATYESGFVIDKFPISRPNLTFSTLTVSNMSPEDSSIYLCSAKDGEAFFGQGTRLTVV.

This clone has a single count. V gene TRBV15 combines with J gene TRBJ1-1; the D is unclear. The CDR3 length is 17 residues. CDR1 is LNHNV and CDR2 is YYDKDF in the germline V gene (reference sequence). The ends were cut back, 0 bases at V and 3 bases at J, with 17 bases in the middle. The CDR3: CATSRDGVFSSYTEAFF. CDR3 in DNA: TGTGCCACCAGCAGAGATGGGGTCTTTAGCAGCTACACTGAAGCTTTCTTT.